These 10 T cell receptor beta chains were sequenced from one sample in a study of blood T cell repertoires in COVID-19 (TCRdb year 2020). Receptor amplification or capture employed the immunoSEQ multiplex PCR assay. The immuneACCESS repertoire file appears here via TCRdb, limited to in-frame rearrangements. These files lack a portion of the clones; in checked studies, under half of the deficit traces to unresolved V genes, and the cause of the others is not known. The sample table holds almost 400,000 clones, of which under 90% were seen once. The top ten constitute about 1.8% of the sample. Sequencing was carried out using PBMCs or T cells enriched from blood (not recorded which). These receptors came from a woman in her twenties or thirties who had recovered from COVID-19.

The gene calls are TRBV2 and TRBJ2-1; 10 bases fit TRBD1. Trimming took 8 bases from V and 7 from J; bases not matched to a gene: 5. The CDR3 contains 13 residues. Germline CDR1 and CDR2: SNHLY and FYNNEI. CDR3 sequence (DNA): TGTGCCAGCCAACAGGACAGGGGGAATGAGCAGTTCTTC. Translated, it gives CASQQDRGNEQFF.

DNA of the CDR3: TGTGCCAGCAGCGTAGGGCAGGGCTATGGCTACACCTTC. Translation: CASSVGQGYGYTF. This chain links TRBV9 with TRBJ1-2; a weak D match, TRBD1 (5 bases). The CDR3 contains 13 residues. Trimming took 0 bases from V and 4 from J, leaving 7 bases between them. The germline gives CDR1 SGDLS, CDR2 YYNGEE.

V gene TRBV5-1 combines with J gene TRBJ1-1; possible D gene TRBD1, 6 bases. CDR3 length: 15 residues. Trimming cost V 0 bases and J 1 base, with 10 bases left between them. In germline, CDR1 is SGHRS, CDR2 YFSETQ. CDR3 in DNA: TGCGCCAGCAGCTTGGTTTTAGGGGGGAACACTGAAGCTTTCTTT. Protein product: CASSLVLGGNTEAFF.

This clone was picked up one time. V is TRBV6-1 and J is TRBJ1-5, with 8 bases matching TRBD1. The junction had 10 bases not matched to a gene; V was cut back by 5 bases and J by 7 bases. In germline, CDR1 is MNHNS, CDR2 SASEGT. The CDR3 is 15 amino acids. The CDR3 DNA sequence: TGTGCCAGCAGTCCCTTAACAGGGGGGCAACAGCCCCAGCATTTT. It codes for CASSPLTGGQQPQHF.

The chain recombines TRBV4-3 with TRBJ2-1; 8 bases match TRBD1. Germline-derived CDR1 and CDR2 are LGHNA and YSLEER. J gave up 2 bases and V 1 base, and 1 base lay outside the gene matches. The length of the CDR3 is 15 residues. In DNA, the CDR3 is TGCGCCAGCAGCCAAGGGGGACAGGCCTACAATGAGCAGTTCTTC. Its translation: CASSQGGQAYNEQFF.

This clone was detected only once. This chain uses TRBV15 with TRBJ1-4; D is undetermined. The CDR3 length is 13 residues. V was clipped by 5 bases and J by 0 bases, with 4 bases between them. Germline V gives CDR1 LNHNV, CDR2 YYDKDF (reference sequence). CDR3 loop: CATSRATNEKLFF. CDR3 coding DNA: TGTGCCACCAGCCGTGCAACTAATGAAAAACTGTTTTTT.

This chain joins TRBV5-1 and TRBJ1-1, with D perhaps matching TRBD1 (6 bases). Germline CDR1 is SGHRS and CDR2 is YFSETQ. V was clipped by 2 bases and J by 1 base, with 15 bases between them. The CDR3 sequence is 16 residues long. The CDR3 sequence: CASSLLPAGENTEAFF. The CDR3 nucleotides read TGCGCCAGCAGCTTACTTCCGGCAGGGGAGAACACTGAAGCTTTCTTT.

This chain links TRBV12-3 or TRBV12-4 with TRBJ1-1, with no clear D. The CDR3 has 13 residues. V lost 6 bases and J 3 bases, leaving 11 bases between the germline ends. Written as DNA, the CDR3 is TGTGCCAGCAGCTTAAAGGGAGACACTGAAGCTTTCTTT. It translates to CASSLKGDTEAFF.

The count of this clone is one. The V and J genes are TRBV3-1 (or the pseudogene TRBV3-2) and TRBJ2-6; TRBD1 matches 12 bases. V trimming: 1 base; J trimming: 1 base; junction bases outside the gene matches: 17. Looked up from germline, CDR1 is LGHDT and CDR2 is YNNKEL (reference sequence). CDR3 size: 23 residues. The CDR3 nucleotides are TGTGCCAGCAGCCAAGGATACGTCCCGGGACAGGGGGCGCGGGGTTCTGGGGCCAACGTCCTGACTTTC. Protein sequence: CASSQGYVPGQGARGSGANVLTF.

This chain joins TRBV9 and TRBJ1-2; the match to TRBD1 covers 9 bases. Trimming at V came to 4 bases and at J to 6 bases, leaving 7 bases not matched to a gene. The CDR3 consists of 14 residues. Germline V gene data show CDR1 as SGDLS and CDR2 as YYNGEE. The CDR3 reads CASSLKTGGDGYTF. The CDR3, as DNA: TGTGCCAGCAGCCTTAAGACAGGGGGGGATGGCTACACCTTC.